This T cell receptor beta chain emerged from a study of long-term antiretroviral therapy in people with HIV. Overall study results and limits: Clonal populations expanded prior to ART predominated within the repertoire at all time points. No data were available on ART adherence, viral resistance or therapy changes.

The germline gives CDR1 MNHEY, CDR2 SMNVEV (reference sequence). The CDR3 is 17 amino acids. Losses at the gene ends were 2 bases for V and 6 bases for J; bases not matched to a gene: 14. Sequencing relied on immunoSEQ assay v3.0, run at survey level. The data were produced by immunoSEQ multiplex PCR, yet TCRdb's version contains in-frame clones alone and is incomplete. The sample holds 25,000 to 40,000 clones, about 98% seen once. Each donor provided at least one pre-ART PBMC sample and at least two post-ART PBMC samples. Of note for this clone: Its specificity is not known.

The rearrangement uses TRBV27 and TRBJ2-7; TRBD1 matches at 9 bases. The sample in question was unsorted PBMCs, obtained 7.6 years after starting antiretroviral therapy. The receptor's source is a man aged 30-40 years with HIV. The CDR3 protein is CASSLKGQGPFVSEQYF. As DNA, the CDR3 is TGTGCCAGCAGTTTAAAGGGACAGGGTCCTTTCGTCTCCGAGCAGTACTTC.